The entry below gives a single TCR beta chain sequence along with its context. The antigen is undetermined. Healthy Caucasian individuals made up all the donors. The CDR3 loop spans 14 amino acids. This sample was taken from a study of identical twins. Study outcomes and limitations: Fewer insertions characterized abundant cord blood beta clonotypes, whereas memory repertoires showed none.

A universal primer site came from template switching; cDNA carried unique molecular identifiers. TCRdb re-called the 5' RACE reads through MiXCR, storing one row per CDR3 protein. The sample lists about 530,000 distinct CDR3 sequences, about 16% occurring once. The same sample was also studied in work on yellow fever vaccine responses in identical twins.

The chain uses TRBV21-1 and TRBJ2-7; the D call TRBD1 from the table was never checked on the DNA. TRBV21-1 is a known pseudogene. The sample comprised CD4+ T cells sorted from blood. The clonotype was recovered from a woman in her late teens or twenties in good health. CDR3 in amino acids: CASSSRDRIYEQYF. The CDR3 coding sequence is TGTGCCAGCAGCTCCCGGGACAGAATCTACGAGCAGTACTTC.